The next 11 T cell receptor beta chains were all read from a single sample in a study of blood T cell repertoires in COVID-19. The repertoire was sequenced with immunoSEQ multiplex PCR; TCRdb's copy has only in-frame clones and lacks some. Among 99,000 or so clones listed, more than 70% were seen once. Sequencing used peripheral blood. Source of these receptors: a woman aged 55-75 years in a cohort sampled during active or convalescent COVID-19.

The V call is TRBV13, the J call TRBJ2-5; the D gene is possibly TRBD1 (6 bases). The length of the CDR3 is 13 residues. CDR1 and CDR2 (germline): PRHDT, FYEKMQ (reference sequence). The V and J ends lost 7 bases and 2 bases respectively, with 11 bases between them. This CDR3 reads CASNKRGQETQYF. The CDR3 region has the DNA TGTGCCAGCAATAAGAGGGGGCAAGAGACCCAGTACTTC.

This clone was seen only once. The V gene is TRBV5-5, the J gene TRBJ2-7; D gene ambiguous. This CDR3 region has 13 residues. Trimming pared 0 bases from V and 4 bases from J, leaving 8 bases between. CDR1 is SGHKS, CDR2 YYEKEE, per germline (reference sequence). This CDR3 is CASSLEPFYEQYF. The CDR3 DNA follows: TGTGCCAGCAGCTTGGAGCCGTTTTACGAGCAGTACTTC.

The chain combines TRBV10-3 with TRBJ2-2, with D tentatively TRBD1 (5 bases). This CDR3 is built from 16 residues. V gave up 0 bases and J gave up 1 base, with 9 bases separating them. Germline V gene data show CDR1 as ENHRY and CDR2 as SYGVKD. This CDR3 is CAISESGTGNTGELFF. CDR3 nucleotide sequence: TGTGCCATCAGTGAGTCAGGAACAGGGAACACCGGGGAGCTGTTTTTT.

The gene calls are TRBV9 and TRBJ1-1; D unresolved. This CDR3 comprises 13 residues. V was pared by 3 bases and J by 2 bases, with 8 bases between. Germline V gives CDR1 SGDLS, CDR2 YYNGEE. The CDR3 loop reads CASSAGGNTEAFF. The CDR3 DNA sequence: TGTGCCAGCAGCGCTGGAGGTAACACTGAAGCTTTCTTT.

This chain connects TRBV15 to TRBJ2-1; the D is unclear. V lost 0 bases and J lost 8, with 8 bases in between. Germline V gene sequence: CDR1 LNHNV, CDR2 YYDKDF (reference sequence). The CDR3 is made up of 13 amino acids. The CDR3 loop is CATSRDPADEQFF. The CDR3 DNA sequence: TGTGCCACCAGCAGAGACCCGGCGGATGAGCAGTTCTTC.

The chain combines TRBV5-6 with TRBJ1-1; D is undetermined. The length of the CDR3 is 13 residues. CDR1 and CDR2 (germline): SGHDT, YYEEEE. The V end was cut by 0 bases, the J end by 3 bases, with 6 bases between. This CDR3 reads CASSLDGYTEAFF. CDR3 coding DNA: TGTGCCAGCAGCTTGGACGGGTACACTGAAGCTTTCTTT.

The V and J genes are TRBV19 and TRBJ1-1, with 7 bases fitting TRBD1. CDR3 length: 16 amino acids. V lost 5 bases to trimming and J lost 3 bases; unmatched junction nucleotides: 12. Germline V lookup: CDR1 LNHDA, CDR2 SQIVND (reference sequence). The DNA for the CDR3 is TGTGCCAGTAGTTCTGGCAGGGGGTTAGTCGACACTGAAGCTTTCTTT. Protein: CASSSGRGLVDTEAFF.

CDR3 coding DNA: TGTGCCAGCAGCTATACGTCCGGGGGAAACACCATATATTTT. This codes for CASSYTSGGNTIYF. V is TRBV5-5 and J is TRBJ1-3; D gene ambiguous. This CDR3 has 14 residues. The germline V gene has CDR1 SGHKS and CDR2 YYEKEE (reference sequence). V was pared by 3 bases and J by 4 bases, with 11 bases between.

This sequence joins TRBV20-1 and TRBJ2-5, with a possible D match to TRBD2 (5 bases). Germline V gene data show CDR1 as DFQATT and CDR2 as SNEGSKA (reference sequence). V was trimmed by 0 bases and J by 8 bases, leaving 7 bases between them. The CDR3 is 11 amino acids. CDR3 amino acids: CSARDAGTQYF. CDR3 bases: TGCAGTGCTAGAGACGCGGGCACCCAGTACTTC.

This chain connects TRBV19 to TRBJ1-5, with TRBD1 as a possible D gene (6 bases). V was shortened by 4 bases and J by 1 base, with 11 bases between the two germline ends. CDR1 is LNHDA, CDR2 SQIVND, per germline (reference sequence). CDR3 length: 15 residues. CDR3 DNA sequence: TGTGCCAGTAGTACCGCAGGGGTAAGCAATCAGCCCCAGCATTTT. Translating it yields CASSTAGVSNQPQHF.

This chain links TRBV5-4 with TRBJ2-7; the match to TRBD2 covers 9 bases. CDR1 is SGHNT and CDR2 is YYREEE in the germline V gene (reference sequence). V shed 0 bases and J 6 bases; nucleotides not matched to a gene: 10. The CDR3 contains 16 residues. The CDR3 coding sequence is TGTGCCAGCAGCTTGGTGGGCGGGGGGGCCAAGACCGAGCAGTACTTC. Residues: CASSLVGGGAKTEQYF.